Listed below are T cell receptor beta chains from one sample, sequenced in a study of early T cells in non-severe SARS-CoV-2 infection. A single record per CDR3 protein comes from TCRdb applying MiXCR to the 5' RACE reads. The table has around 44,000 distinct CDR3 sequences, over 7.5% seen once. Sequences were obtained from whole blood. The receptors originated from an adult who was a healthcare worker with PCR-confirmed SARS-CoV-2 infection or an uninfected control (not recorded which). The CDR3 runs from the conserved cysteine through the conserved F or W. A D gene is named only where the DNA matches it firmly. Clone size is given as once, few, many or a size class.

d_call j_call v_call clone_size cdr3_aa cdr3_nt
NA TRBJ1-1 TRBV7-9 many CASSSTGFRTEAFF TGTGCCAGCAGCTCGACGGGTTTCAGGACTGAAGCTTTCTTT
NA TRBJ2-7 TRBV2 many CASKGLTYEQYF TGTGCCAGCAAAGGACTAACCTACGAGCAGTACTTC
NA TRBJ1-1 TRBV10-1 many CASSSRTEAFF TGCGCCAGCAGTAGCCGAACCGAAGCTTTCTTT
NA TRBJ1-4 TRBV20-1 many CSASPGHGEEKLFF TGCAGTGCCAGCCCCGGACATGGGGAGGAAAAACTGTTTTTT
NA TRBJ1-6 TRBV12-3/TRBV12-4 few CASSLSSNSPLHF TGTGCCAGCAGTTTAAGTTCGAATTCACCCCTCCACTTT
TRBD2 TRBJ2-1 TRBV5-1 many CASTGGASSYNEQFF TGCGCCAGCACGGGGGGGGCGAGCTCCTACAATGAGCAGTTCTTC
TRBD1 TRBJ1-1 TRBV25-1 many CASSLDRGLEAFF TGTGCCAGCAGCCTCGACAGGGGCTTGGAAGCTTTCTTT
NA TRBJ1-1 TRBV7-9 many CASPRDHGTEAFF TGTGCCAGCCCCCGGGACCATGGCACTGAAGCTTTCTTT
NA TRBJ1-1 TRBV29-1 few CSVGDSLGTEAFF TGCAGCGTCGGGGACTCCTTGGGCACTGAAGCTTTCTTT
NA TRBJ1-1 TRBV4-1 many CASSQVGNRAEAFF TGCGCCAGCAGCCAAGTGGGAAACCGGGCTGAAGCTTTCTTT
NA TRBJ1-1 TRBV7-3 many CASSAGQNTEAFF TGTGCCAGCAGCGCCGGACAGAACACTGAAGCTTTCTTT
NA TRBJ2-5 TRBV12-3/TRBV12-4 many CASSLETVRGPETQYF TGTGCCAGCAGTTTAGAAACAGTAAGGGGCCCAGAGACCCAGTACTTC